This TCR beta chain was obtained from a study of blood T cell repertoires in COVID-19. Study as a whole: Researchers got acute and convalescent COVID-19 samples from the United States, Italy and Spain. Sample material is recorded as cDNA or gDNA derived from T cells, B-cell-depleted T cells, or PBMCs.

Sequenced by immunoSEQ multiplex PCR; TCRdb stores in-frame clones only, minus some. The sample consists of some 200,000 clones, about 80% of them appearing once. Germline-derived CDR1 and CDR2 are SGDLS and YYNGEE. The CDR3 covers 14 residues. After removal of 3 bases from V and 4 bases from J, the junction contained 4 bases not matched to a gene. Enrolled through a virtual design, the participants were between about 18 and 100 years of age and came from fewer than 30 US areas. Two negative PCRs, clearance, or symptom resolution had been documented for recovered Cohort 3 donors. The rearrangement uses TRBV9 and TRBJ1-5, with TRBD1 matching 7 bases. The TCR was taken from a middle-aged man who had recovered from COVID-19. The sequenced sample consisted of PBMCs or T cells enriched from blood (not recorded which). The CDR3 is CASSETGVNQPQHF. CDR3 nucleotide sequence: TGTGCCAGCAGCGAAACAGGGGTAAATCAGCCCCAGCATTTT.